This T cell receptor (beta chain) was sequenced for a study of shared clonotypes between healthy human individuals. The CDR3 loop spans 15 amino acids. Germline CDR1 SGDLS, CDR2 YYNGEE. The V end lost 0 bases, the J end lost 2 bases, and 11 bases lay between the germline ends. The healthy adult donors were HIV-negative and reported no recent acute infections or vaccinations. In the authors' methods: From ImmunoSEQ came sequences covering only the junction and carrying no quality scores, so filtering differed. TCRdb keeps only in-frame clones here, not all; method: immunoSEQ multiplex PCR. Clonal size and the V and J genes are those of that table, whereas D and trimming came from the DNA. In the table there are approximately 980,000 clones, 76% of which are singletons.

This chain joins TRBV9 and TRBJ2-5; D possibly uses TRBD1 or TRBD2 (5 bases each). The clonotype originates from a man aged 18 to 30 in good health. Sequenced: memory CD4+ T cells sorted from blood. Regarding subset: CD45RA-negative fraction. The CDR3 here is CASSVARGYQETQYF. Here the CDR3 DNA reads TGTGCCAGCAGCGTAGCTCGGGGCTATCAAGAGACCCAGTACTTC.